Listed below are T cell receptor beta chains from one sample, sequenced in a study of patients and donors after allogeneic stem cell transplantation. MiXCR was run by TCRdb on the RT-PCR reads, yielding one entry per CDR3 protein. The sample carries 150,000 to 200,000 distinct CDR3 sequences, 24% recorded once. Sequenced: blood, either unsorted or a sorted T cell fraction (not recorded which). All receptors come from a human donor who was either an allogeneic HSCT recipient or a stem cell or donor lymphocyte infusion donor (not recorded which). It is not recorded whose cells these are; they may come from a transplant donor. CDR3s include the opening cysteine and the closing phenylalanine or tryptophan. Fields, in order: clone size, V gene, D gene, J gene, CDR3 DNA, CDR3 protein. A D gene is named only where the DNA matches it firmly. Clone size is given for some rows only: seen once, a few or many times, or a class if the clone is expanded.

NA	TRBV5-1	TRBD1	TRBJ2-3	TGCGCCAGCAGCTGGGACAGGCACACAGATACGCAGTATTTT	CASSWDRHTDTQYF
NA	TRBV9	NA	TRBJ2-3	TGTGCCAGCAGCCCCTCGGGGTCACGAAGCACAGATACGCAGTATTTT	CASSPSGSRSTDTQYF
NA	TRBV2	TRBD1	TRBJ2-1	TGTGCCAGCAGTGACCAGGGACAGTACTCCTACAATGAGCAGTTCTTC	CASSDQGQYSYNEQFF
few	TRBV7-2	NA	TRBJ1-4	TGTGCCAGCAGCTTAGTGGGCGGGGGGATTGAAAAACTGTTTTTT	CASSLVGGGIEKLFF
few	TRBV25-1	NA	TRBJ2-7	TGTGCCAGCAGTGACTATTCTGACAGCGACGAGCAGTACTTC	CASSDYSDSDEQYF
few	TRBV3-1	NA	TRBJ1-3	TGTGCCAGCAGCCAAGATACGGGGGGGTTCGGAAACACCATATATTTT	CASSQDTGGFGNTIYF
few	TRBV12-3/TRBV12-4	TRBD2	TRBJ2-2	TGTGCCAGCAGTTTAGGGCTAGCGGGACGGTACACCGGGGAGCTGTTTTTT	CASSLGLAGRYTGELFF
NA	TRBV10-3	NA	TRBJ1-1	TGTGCCACCTCGTCGCGGGAGGCTGAAGCTTTCTTT	CATSSREAEAFF
NA	TRBV12-3/TRBV12-4	NA	TRBJ2-3	TGTGCCAGCAAACCGGGACACAGCACAGATACGCAGTATTTT	CASKPGHSTDTQYF
few	TRBV12-3/TRBV12-4	NA	TRBJ1-4	TGTGCCAGCAGTCCTCGCAGCCCTTCGGGGGAAAAACTGTTTTTT	CASSPRSPSGEKLFF
few	TRBV29-1	NA	TRBJ2-2	TGCAGCGTTTCGGCGGACACCGGGGAGCTGTTTTTT	CSVSADTGELFF
NA	TRBV7-8	NA	TRBJ1-2	TGTGCCAGCAGCTTAGCGGGGGAGAACTATGGCTACACCTTC	CASSLAGENYGYTF
NA	TRBV4-2	NA	TRBJ1-1	TGTGCCAGCAGCCAAGGATATTCCAACACTGAAGCTTTCTTT	CASSQGYSNTEAFF
NA	TRBV5-1	NA	TRBJ2-4	TGCGCCAGCAGCCCGGACAGCCATGCCAAAAACATTCAGTACTTC	CASSPDSHAKNIQYF
NA	TRBV20-1	NA	TRBJ2-7	TGCAGCGTTTTAGTTCTGGGGTACGAGCAGTACTTC	CSVLVLGYEQYF
few	TRBV10-3	TRBD2	TRBJ2-7	TGTGCCATCAGTGAGGGGGGACTAGCCGGGAACGAGCAGTACTTC	CAISEGGLAGNEQYF
few	TRBV12-3/TRBV12-4	NA	TRBJ2-2	TGTGCCAGCAGCCTACAGGGAAAAGGCACCGGGGAGCTGTTTTTT	CASSLQGKGTGELFF
once	TRBV7-8	NA	TRBJ1-4	TGTGCCAGCCGCCGAAGACGGGATGAAAAACTGTTTTTT	CASRRRRDEKLFF
NA	TRBV2	NA	TRBJ1-4	TGTGCCAGCAGTGACGGTATTCTAACGCCATTCTCGTTT	CASSDGILTPFSF
NA	TRBV7-9	NA	TRBJ1-1	TGTGCCAGCAGCTTAGGGGGGGAACCTGAAGCTTTCTTT	CASSLGGEPEAFF
few	TRBV12-3/TRBV12-4	NA	TRBJ1-5	TGTGCCAGCAGTCCAGCGGGACTGAGAAGCAATCAGCCCCAGCATTTT	CASSPAGLRSNQPQHF
NA	TRBV6-5	TRBD1	TRBJ1-4	TGTGCCAGCAGCCACAGGGGGTTGAATGAAAAACTGTTTTTT	CASSHRGLNEKLFF
many	TRBV4-1	NA	TRBJ1-5	TGCGCCAGCAGCCAAGATCGGGGTTATCAGCCCCAGCATTTT	CASSQDRGYQPQHF
NA	TRBV7-3	TRBD1	TRBJ1-6	TGTGCCAGCAGCCCTGGGACAGGGCTGAATTCACCCCTCCACTTT	CASSPGTGLNSPLHF
NA	TRBV5-1	NA	TRBJ2-1	TGCGCCAGCAGCTCAAACAAGGCCTGGGATGAGCAGTTCTTC	CASSSNKAWDEQFF
NA	TRBV5-6	NA	TRBJ2-5	TGTGCCAGCAGCCCCTCCCTAAGGGAGACCCAGTACTTC	CASSPSLRETQYF
few	TRBV6-6	NA	TRBJ2-2	TGTGCCAGCAGTGGGAGTGGGACCGGGGAGCTGTTTTTT	CASSGSGTGELFF
NA	TRBV5-1	NA	TRBJ2-4	TGCGCCAGCAGCACGGGACAACTGGGCGACATTCAGTACTTC	CASSTGQLGDIQYF
many	TRBV5-1	NA	TRBJ1-5	TGCGCCAGCAGCTTGTTTGGAGAGAATCAGCCCCAGCATTTT	CASSLFGENQPQHF
NA	TRBV11-2	TRBD1	TRBJ1-4	TGTGCCAGCAGCCCCCAGGGAAGGGGGCTTGAAAAACTGTTTTTT	CASSPQGRGLEKLFF
NA	TRBV2	NA	TRBJ2-7	TGTGCCAGCAGTGGGGTAGGGCTTGGGTACGAGCAGTACTTC	CASSGVGLGYEQYF
few	TRBV12-3/TRBV12-4	NA	TRBJ2-3	TGTGCCAGCAGTCTCCAAGAGGGGGATACGCAGTATTTT	CASSLQEGDTQYF
many	TRBV18	NA	TRBJ1-1	TGTGCCAGCTCACCAGTACAGAACACTGAAGCTTTCTTT	CASSPVQNTEAFF
few	TRBV7-2	TRBD1	TRBJ1-6	TGTGCCACCGGGGACAGGGGCCGACTAAATTCACCCCTCCACTTT	CATGDRGRLNSPLHF
NA	TRBV30	TRBD1	TRBJ1-1	TGTGCCTGGAGCGGGACAGGGGGACTCATGAACACTGAAGCTTTCTTT	CAWSGTGGLMNTEAFF
many	TRBV5-1	TRBD2	TRBJ2-7	TGCGCCAGCAACCTTGGGACTAGCGGGCTTACCTACGAGCAGTACTTC	CASNLGTSGLTYEQYF
NA	TRBV2	TRBD1	TRBJ1-1	TGTGCCAGCAGTTGGCGCGACAGGGCCACTGAAGCTTTCTTT	CASSWRDRATEAFF
few	TRBV27	NA	TRBJ2-1	TGTGCCAGCAGTTTACAGGGTACCTACAATGAGCAGTTCTTC	CASSLQGTYNEQFF
NA	TRBV5-1	NA	TRBJ2-1	TGCGCCAGCAGCTTGGTGTCAGACTTAGACAATGAGCAGTTCTTC	CASSLVSDLDNEQFF
NA	TRBV6-5	TRBD2	TRBJ2-1	TGTGCCAGCAGTTACTCTGCGGGAGGGCTTGATGAGCAGTTCTTC	CASSYSAGGLDEQFF
few	TRBV19	NA	TRBJ1-5	TGTGCCAGTAGTTTGGACCGTGCTAGCAATCAGCCCCAGCATTTT	CASSLDRASNQPQHF
once	TRBV12-3/TRBV12-4	NA	TRBJ2-2	TGTGCCAGCAGTTTTCATGGCGTTGCCGGGGAGCTGTTTTTT	CASSFHGVAGELFF
few	TRBV6-5	NA	TRBJ2-5	TGTGCCAGCACTTCCAACCAAGAGACCCAGTACTTC	CASTSNQETQYF
NA	TRBV20-1	NA	TRBJ2-3	TGCAGTGCGCCGCTAGGTGTAAGCACAGATACGCAGTATTTT	CSAPLGVSTDTQYF
NA	TRBV20-1	NA	TRBJ1-4	TGCAGTGCTAGAGACACGAAGACTGAAAAACTGTTTTTT	CSARDTKTEKLFF
NA	TRBV4-2	NA	TRBJ1-3	TGTGCCAGCAGCCAAGATGAGGGAGGAAACACCATATATTTT	CASSQDEGGNTIYF
NA	TRBV18	TRBD1	TRBJ2-3	TGTGCCAGCTCACCACGGACAGGCCTGGCCACAGATACGCAGTATTTT	CASSPRTGLATDTQYF
few	TRBV15	NA	TRBJ1-3	TGTGCCACCAGCAGAGATGCGGCATCAGAAAACACCATATATTTT	CATSRDAASENTIYF
NA	TRBV12-3/TRBV12-4	NA	TRBJ1-5	TGTGCCAGCAGTTTGCGGACGGGTAGCAATCAGCCCCAGCATTTT	CASSLRTGSNQPQHF
NA	TRBV3-1	NA	TRBJ1-5	TGTGCCAGCAGCCAAGATTCGGGGGCGAGCAATCAGCCCCAGCATTTT	CASSQDSGASNQPQHF
few	TRBV30	NA	TRBJ1-1	TGTGCCTCCAAACCAGAAGCTTTCTTT	CASKPEAFF
few	TRBV7-2	NA	TRBJ1-5	TGTGCCAGCAGCTTAGCGGGCGGAACCCTGAATCAGCCCCAGCATTTT	CASSLAGGTLNQPQHF
NA	TRBV14	TRBD1	TRBJ2-7	TGTGCCAGCAGCCAAGCGGGACAGGGACACTACGAGCAGTACTTC	CASSQAGQGHYEQYF
NA	TRBV6-1	NA	TRBJ2-2	TGTGCCAGCAGTGTAGGTCTAGTTAACACCGGGGAGCTGTTTTTT	CASSVGLVNTGELFF
few	TRBV10-3	TRBD1	TRBJ2-7	TGTGCCATCAGTGAGTCAACAGGGGCCTACGAGCAGTACTTC	CAISESTGAYEQYF